This is a list of T cell receptor beta chains from one sample in a study of T cell changes during pregnancy in multiple sclerosis. The repertoire was sequenced with immunoSEQ multiplex PCR; TCRdb's copy has only in-frame clones and lacks some. The sample lists about 110,000 clones; under 95% were seen once. Source: peripheral blood, taken after pregnancy. The origin of the receptors is a female donor with multiple sclerosis, enrolled in a pregnancy study. CDR3s include the opening cysteine and the closing phenylalanine or tryptophan. Fields, in order: V gene, D gene, clone size, J gene, CDR3 length, CDR3 protein, CDR3 DNA. The D gene is left open where the match is weak. Where a row states a size, it is once, few, many or the class of an expanded clone; other rows omit it.

TRBV7-3	-	-	TRBJ2-1	14	CASSLLFSGQEQFF	TGTGCCAGCAGCTTACTCTTTTCTGGACAAGAGCAGTTCTTC
TRBV27	TRBD2	-	TRBJ2-1	13	CASSLSGASGRIF	TGTGCCAGCAGTTTATCGGGGGCAAGCGGGAGAATCTTC
TRBV4-1	TRBD1	-	TRBJ1-1	15	CASSPAGGWNTEAFF	TGCGCCAGCAGCCCAGCAGGGGGATGGAACACTGAAGCTTTCTTT
TRBV7-9	-	-	TRBJ1-1	17	CASSSATGRPSSAEAFF	TGTGCCAGCAGCTCCGCCACAGGTAGGCCGAGTAGTGCTGAAGCTTTCTTT
TRBV6-6	TRBD1	-	TRBJ2-1	14	CASMSVLTGEEQFF	TGTGCCAGCATGTCGGTCCTTACAGGGGAAGAGCAGTTCTTC
TRBV4-1	TRBD1	-	TRBJ1-5	17	CASSRQHLTGPEQPQHF	TGCGCCAGCAGCCGACAACACCTGACAGGGCCTGAACAGCCCCAGCATTTT
TRBV30	-	-	TRBJ1-2	11	CAWSVGGGYTF	TGTGCCTGGAGTGTCGGAGGTGGCTACACCTTC
TRBV7-9	-	once	TRBJ2-3	14	CASSLIASTDTQYF	TGTGCCAGCAGCTTAATTGCGAGCACAGATACGCAGTATTTT
TRBV27	-	-	TRBJ2-7	15	CASSLYWGESYEQYF	TGTGCCAGCAGTTTATATTGGGGCGAGTCCTACGAGCAGTACTTC
TRBV5-1	-	once	TRBJ2-3	15	CASSLVQGSMDTQYF	TGCGCCAGCAGCTTGGTTCAGGGGTCCATGGATACGCAGTATTTT
TRBV5-1	-	-	TRBJ1-4	14	CASSLDRGREKLFF	TGCGCCAGCAGCTTGGATAGGGGAAGGGAAAAACTGTTTTTT
TRBV6-1	TRBD1	-	TRBJ1-5	17	CASSAGTGSSSNQPQHF	TGTGCCAGCAGTGCCGGGACAGGATCATCTAGCAATCAGCCCCAGCATTTT
TRBV29-1	TRBD2	-	TRBJ2-7	13	CSVVLAGRYEQYF	TGCAGCGTTGTGCTAGCGGGAAGGTACGAGCAGTACTTC
TRBV5-1	TRBD2	once	TRBJ2-1	15	CASSLGRGGYNEQFF	TGCGCCAGCAGCTTGGGCCGCGGGGGGTACAATGAGCAGTTCTTC
TRBV29-1	-	-	TRBJ1-2	14	CSVEGQGLRYGYTF	TGCAGCGTTGAAGGGCAGGGGCTACGGTATGGCTACACCTTC
TRBV7-9	-	-	TRBJ1-4	14	CASSLAQGNEKLFF	TGTGCCAGCAGCTTAGCCCAGGGGAATGAAAAACTGTTTTTT
TRBV19	TRBD1	-	TRBJ1-1	15	CASSSDRGMNTEAFF	TGTGCCAGTAGTAGCGACAGGGGCATGAACACTGAAGCTTTCTTT
TRBV30	-	-	TRBJ1-2	13	CAWSVQSNYGYTF	TGTGCCTGGAGTGTACAAAGTAACTATGGCTACACCTTC
TRBV6-1	-	once	TRBJ1-2	13	CASSETGWEGYTF	TGTGCCAGCAGTGAAACAGGGTGGGAAGGCTACACCTTC
TRBV7-3	-	-	TRBJ1-1	15	CASSLSQGGTTEAFF	TGTGCCAGCAGCTTAAGTCAGGGAGGTACCACTGAAGCTTTCTTT
TRBV27	TRBD2	-	TRBJ2-7	14	CASSFSGSSYEQYF	TGTGCCAGCAGTTTTAGCGGGAGCTCCTACGAGCAGTACTTC
TRBV30	-	-	TRBJ1-5	13	CAWSGRLVVPQHF	TGTGCCTGGAGTGGGCGGCTGGTCGTACCCCAGCATTTT
TRBV9	-	-	TRBJ2-2	16	CASSARGSSNTGELFF	TGTGCCAGCAGCGCCAGGGGAAGCTCGAACACCGGGGAGCTGTTTTTT
TRBV27	TRBD2	-	TRBJ2-3	13	CASSFGGGDTQYF	TGTGCCAGCAGTTTCGGGGGAGGGGATACGCAGTATTTT
TRBV20-1	-	-	TRBJ2-5	11	CSARDRETQYF	TGCAGTGCTAGAGATCGTGAGACCCAGTACTTC
TRBV7-9	-	-	TRBJ1-1	15	CASSLQREMNTEAFF	TGTGCCAGCAGCTTACAAAGGGAGATGAACACTGAAGCTTTCTTT
TRBV2	-	-	TRBJ2-1	14	CASSETDGMYEQFF	TGTGCCAGCAGTGAAACCGACGGGATGTATGAGCAGTTCTTC
TRBV7-2	-	once	TRBJ1-1	15	CASSLFVGAGTEAFF	TGTGCCAGCAGCTTATTTGTGGGGGCTGGTACTGAAGCTTTCTTT
TRBV5-1	-	-	TRBJ2-7	16	CASSLVPGLTTYEQYF	TGCGCCAGCAGCTTGGTCCCGGGACTTACTACCTACGAGCAGTACTTC
TRBV18	TRBD1	-	TRBJ2-7	15	CASSPITGEFGEQYF	TGTGCCAGCTCACCAATCACAGGGGAATTCGGCGAGCAGTACTTC
TRBV11-2	-	-	TRBJ2-7	14	CASSLVVYSYEQYF	TGTGCCAGCAGCTTAGTAGTCTACTCCTACGAGCAGTACTTC
TRBV11-3	-	-	TRBJ1-1	14	CASSPGVEGSEAFF	TGTGCCAGCAGCCCGGGGGTCGAAGGGTCCGAAGCTTTCTTT
TRBV2	TRBD1	-	TRBJ1-2	14	CASRKQGANYGYTF	TGTGCCAGCAGGAAACAGGGGGCTAACTATGGCTACACCTTC
TRBV23-1	-	-	TRBJ2-1	10	CATIGGEQFF	TGCGCCACTATCGGAGGGGAGCAGTTCTTC
TRBV14	-	-	TRBJ2-2	12	CASSQVAGELFF	TGTGCCAGCAGCCAAGTAGCCGGGGAGCTGTTTTTT
TRBV5-1	-	-	TRBJ2-1	13	CASSLEANNEQFF	TGCGCCAGCAGCTTGGAAGCGAATAACGAGCAGTTCTTC
TRBV2	TRBD1	-	TRBJ1-2	14	CASSERTGYYGYTF	TGTGCCAGCAGTGAACGGACAGGCTACTATGGCTACACCTTC
TRBV9	-	-	TRBJ1-5	15	CASSAGGDTDQPQHF	TGTGCCAGCAGCGCGGGAGGGGACACCGATCAGCCCCAGCATTTT
TRBV7-8	TRBD1	-	TRBJ2-1	15	CASSFRRTGANEQFF	TGTGCCAGCAGCTTTCGCAGGACAGGGGCCAATGAGCAGTTCTTC
TRBV6-6	TRBD1	-	TRBJ2-7	14	CASSYTGQYYEQYF	TGTGCCAGCAGTTACACGGGACAGTACTACGAGCAGTACTTC
TRBV25-1	-	once	TRBJ2-2	11	CASSGGHELFF	TGTGCCAGCAGTGGGGGACATGAGCTGTTTTTT
TRBV9	-	-	TRBJ1-1	15	CASRPSIQENTEAFF	TGTGCCAGCAGACCCTCAATCCAGGAAAACACTGAAGCTTTCTTT
TRBV5-3	-	-	TRBJ2-7	13	CARSLGTPYEQYF	TGTGCCAGAAGCCTTGGGACACCCTACGAGCAGTACTTC
TRBV5-6	TRBD1	-	TRBJ2-7	16	CASSLSLSGTGREQYF	TGTGCCAGCAGCTTGAGCTTATCCGGGACAGGGCGCGAGCAGTACTTC
TRBV28	-	-	TRBJ2-7	13	CASSPGVGYEQYF	TGTGCCAGCAGCCCAGGGGTGGGCTACGAGCAGTACTTC
TRBV15	TRBD1	-	TRBJ1-1	16	CATSRDGGQGRGIAFF	TGTGCCACCAGCAGAGATGGGGGACAGGGGAGAGGAATAGCTTTCTTT
TRBV7-9	TRBD1	-	TRBJ2-2	14	CASSPDRESGELFF	TGTGCCAGCAGTCCTGACAGGGAGTCCGGGGAGCTGTTTTTT
TRBV5-1	-	-	TRBJ2-5	14	CASSTQGWKETQYF	TGCGCCAGCAGCACACAGGGATGGAAAGAGACCCAGTACTTC
TRBV7-9	TRBD2	few	TRBJ2-1	15	CASSPTSGAYNEQFF	TGTGCCAGCAGCCCGACTAGCGGGGCATACAATGAGCAGTTCTTC